The 20 T cell receptor beta chains below come from one sample, sequenced in a study of blood T cell repertoires in COVID-19. Method: immunoSEQ multiplex PCR; TCRdb's copy keeps in-frame clones and lacks some. The sample yields 310,000 or so clones, over 75% seen once. The sample consisted of peripheral blood. Source of these receptors: a man aged 50 or older with active or convalescent COVID-19.

The CDR3 DNA is TGTGCCAGCAGCCGGGGACAGAACACTGAAGCTTTCTTT. Its protein is CASSRGQNTEAFF. The gene calls are TRBV7-6 and TRBJ1-1; maybe TRBD1 (6 bases). Per germline, CDR1 SGHVS and CDR2 FNYEAQ. The V end was cut by 5 bases, the J end by 1 base, with 8 bases between. The CDR3 spans 13 residues.

Turning to this clone: This sample includes further DNA sequences coding for the same CDR3. V usage is TRBV5-4 and J usage is TRBJ1-1; tentative D call: TRBD1 (6 bases). V shed 0 bases and J shed 3 bases, with 9 bases lying between them. The CDR3 spans 14 residues. The germline CDR1 and CDR2 sequences are SGHNT and YYREEE (reference sequence). The CDR3: CASSLAGGDTEAFF. The CDR3 bases are TGTGCCAGCAGCTTGGCTGGGGGCGACACTGAAGCTTTCTTT.

This clone turned up a few times. This sequence joins TRBV5-1 and TRBJ2-3; 11 positions agree with TRBD2. The ends lost 4 bases at V and 0 bases at J; junction bases unmatched: 1. Germline V CDR1 and CDR2: SGHRS, YFSETQ. The CDR3 is 15 amino acids. The CDR3: CASSRTSGSTDTQYF. Written as DNA, the CDR3 is TGCGCCAGCAGCCGGACTAGCGGGAGCACAGATACGCAGTATTTT.

The V gene is TRBV6-6, the J gene TRBJ2-7; no clear D. V was cut by 7 bases and J by 0 bases, with 10 bases left in between. The CDR3 totals 13 residues. Germline V lookup: CDR1 MNHNY, CDR2 SVGAGI (reference sequence). CDR3 coding DNA: TGTGCCAGCATCGACACCCACTCCTACGAGCAGTACTTC. It translates to CASIDTHSYEQYF.

The chain carries TRBV19 and TRBJ2-3; D gene ambiguous. The CDR3 is made up of 17 amino acids. Trimming stripped 0 bases from V and 4 bases from J, with 17 bases between. Germline V lookup: CDR1 LNHDA, CDR2 SQIVND (reference sequence). CDR3 region: CASSIDRGLSRADTQYF. CDR3 DNA sequence: TGTGCCAGTAGTATAGATAGAGGCCTCTCTAGAGCAGATACGCAGTATTTT. The full variable domain, completed using reference TRBV19 and TRBJ2-3, is DGGITQSPKYLFRKEGQNVTLSCEQNLNHDAMYWYRQDPGQGLRLIYYSQIVNDFQKGDIAEGYSVSREKKESFPLTVTSAQKNPTAFYLCASSIDRGLSRADTQYFGPGTRLTVL.

The table lists this clone with a few counts. The chain has TRBV5-3 and TRBJ1-2, with D possibly TRBD1 on 6 matching bases. TRBV5-3 is an ORF; its function is uncertain. The CDR3 spans 15 residues. The V end lost 4 bases, the J end lost 4 bases, and 17 bases lay between the germline ends. The CDR3 bases are TGTGCCAGAAGCCCCCCCTGGGGGGGCAGCTATGGCTACACCTTC. Translation: CARSPPWGGSYGYTF.

This rearrangement joins TRBV3-1 (or the pseudogene TRBV3-2) to TRBJ2-3; 11 bases are shared with TRBD1. The CDR3 spans 15 residues. The germline V gene has CDR1 LGHDT and CDR2 YNNKEL (reference sequence). Germline trimming cut 6 bases from V and 4 bases from J; bases unmatched to any gene: 6. The CDR3, as DNA: TGTGCCAGCAGTCCAGGACAGGGGGCTGCAGATACGCAGTATTTT. Its protein is CASSPGQGAADTQYF.

The chain employs TRBV6-6 and TRBJ2-7; the D gene is possibly TRBD1 (5 bases). Germline CDR1 is MNHNY and CDR2 is SVGAGI (reference sequence). The CDR3 loop spans 15 amino acids. Trimming stripped 5 bases from V and 0 bases from J, with 14 bases between. The CDR3 spells CASSAQGKSSYEQYF. The CDR3 DNA reads as TGTGCCAGCAGTGCCCAGGGAAAAAGCTCCTACGAGCAGTACTTC.

This clone was recorded only once. The chain uses TRBV10-3 and TRBJ2-1; 9 bases are shared with TRBD2. CDR3 length: 15 amino acids. CDR1 and CDR2 (germline): ENHRY, SYGVKD. The V gene end was trimmed by 4 bases and the J gene end by 6 bases; junction bases not matched to a gene: 7. CDR3 in amino acids: CAISGQAGGGNEQFF. CDR3 nucleotide sequence: TGTGCCATCAGTGGACAAGCGGGAGGCGGCAATGAGCAGTTCTTC.

The chain combines TRBV12-5 with TRBJ2-5, with a possible D match to TRBD2 (6 bases). Germline V gene data show CDR1 as LGHNT and CDR2 as FRNRAP. With 6 bases removed from V and 5 bases from J, the gap between germline ends came to 16 bases. The CDR3 runs to 14 residues. The CDR3 region is CASGDGGYTETQYF. In nucleotides, the CDR3 is TGTGCTAGTGGCGACGGGGGATATACGGAGACCCAGTACTTC. The entire variable domain, with the rest obtained from reference TRBV12-5 and TRBJ2-5, is as follows: DARVTQTPRHKVTEMGQEVTMRCQPILGHNTVFWYRQTMMQGLELLAYFRNRAPLDDSGMPKDRFSAEMPDATLATLKIQPSEPRDSAVYFCASGDGGYTETQYFGPGTRLLVL.

The chain carries TRBV4-3 and TRBJ1-1; 11 nucleotides align to TRBD1. The CDR3 is 17 residues long. CDR1 LGHNA and CDR2 YSLEER come from the germline V gene. J was trimmed by 5 bases and V by 0 bases; bases with no gene match: 8. The CDR3 spells CASSQEGGQGAETEAFF. DNA for the CDR3: TGCGCCAGCAGCCAAGAAGGAGGACAGGGGGCAGAGACTGAAGCTTTCTTT.

This clone has only one observation. The chain joins TRBV6-6 to TRBJ1-2; 7 bases are a match to TRBD1. Germline CDR1 and CDR2: MNHNY and SVGAGI (reference sequence). The CDR3 runs to 14 residues. With V trimmed by 8 bases and J by 3 bases, 9 bases remained unmatched. CDR3 protein: CASGRTGVDYGYTF. For the CDR3, the DNA is TGTGCCAGCGGAAGGACAGGCGTAGACTATGGCTACACCTTC.

The V gene is TRBV6-5, the J gene TRBJ1-5; the D is unclear. V gave up 6 bases and J gave up 1 base, with 7 bases separating them. The CDR3 consists of 13 residues. The germline V gene has CDR1 MNHEY and CDR2 SVGAGI. The CDR3 DNA is TGTGCCAGCAGCCAACAGAGCAATCAGCCCCAGCATTTT. Amino acid sequence: CASSQQSNQPQHF.

Worth noting for this clone: The same CDR3 arises from other DNA sequences in this sample as well. The V call is TRBV5-1, the J call TRBJ1-1; TRBD1 matches 8 bases. The V and J ends lost 4 bases and 2 bases, in that order; junction bases with no gene match: 4. Germline lookup yields CDR1 SGHRS and CDR2 YFSETQ. CDR3 length equals 14 residues. The CDR3 DNA is TGCGCCAGCAGCAGAGGGACAGGTAACACTGAAGCTTTCTTT. Amino acids: CASSRGTGNTEAFF.

This CDR3 reads CASSSQENSPLHF. CDR3 in DNA: TGTGCCAGCAGTTCACAGGAAAATTCACCCCTCCACTTT. This chain joins TRBV28 and TRBJ1-6, with D maybe TRBD1 (5 bases). In germline, CDR1 is MDHEN, CDR2 SYDVKM. V gave up 4 bases and J gave up 7 bases, with 8 bases separating them. This CDR3 is built from 13 residues.

V gene TRBV27 combines with J gene TRBJ2-2, with unresolved D. Germline-derived CDR1 and CDR2 are MNHEY and SMNVEV (reference sequence). The CDR3 covers 13 residues. The V end lost 3 bases, the J end lost 5 bases, and 7 bases lay between the germline ends. CDR3 DNA sequence: TGTGCCAGCAGTTTTCTTTCGACCGGGGAGCTGTTTTTT. Its protein product is CASSFLSTGELFF.

This clone occurred a few times. The chain has TRBV11-1 and TRBJ1-2; TRBD1 matches 7 bases. The CDR3 totals 13 residues. Losses at the gene ends were 3 bases for V and 5 bases for J; bases not matched to a gene: 3. Germline CDR1 SGHAT, CDR2 FQDESV (reference sequence). The CDR3 coding sequence is TGTGCCAGCAGCTTCGAGGGGGCTTATGGCTACACCTTC. Translation: CASSFEGAYGYTF. Together with reference TRBV11-1 and TRBJ1-2, the CDR3 gives the full variable domain: EAEVAQSPRYKITEKSQAVAFWCDPISGHATLYWYRQILGQGPELLVQFQDESVVDDSQLPKDRFSAERLKGVDSTLKIQPAELGDSAMYLCASSFEGAYGYTFGSGTRLTVV.

This chain uses TRBV7-9 with TRBJ1-1; no clear D. CDR1 is SEHNR and CDR2 is FQNEAQ in the germline V gene (reference sequence). The CDR3 contains 15 residues. The V end was cut by 5 bases, the J end by 0 bases, with 13 bases between. The CDR3 spells CASSPLLGMNTEAFF. The CDR3 DNA sequence: TGTGCCAGCAGCCCTCTACTAGGCATGAACACTGAAGCTTTCTTT.

The genes are TRBV9 and TRBJ1-6; a weak D match, TRBD1 (5 bases). The germline V gene has CDR1 SGDLS and CDR2 YYNGEE. Trimming stripped 0 bases from V and 7 bases from J, with 5 bases between. CDR3 size: 13 residues. The CDR3 DNA reads as TGTGCCAGCAGCGTAGGACAGAATTCACCCCTCCACTTT. Its protein product is CASSVGQNSPLHF.

The chain is built from TRBV5-1 and TRBJ1-2, with D maybe TRBD1 (6 bases). The CDR3 extends over 19 amino acids. Germline loops: CDR1 SGHRS, CDR2 YFSETQ. Trimming took off 0 bases at V and 5 bases at J, with 26 bases between the two ends. This chain's CDR3 is CASSLVRVGGPNPYYGYTF. The CDR3 coding sequence is TGCGCCAGCAGCTTGGTAAGGGTTGGGGGCCCCAACCCATATTATGGCTACACCTTC. The whole variable domain, remainder taken from reference TRBV5-1 and TRBJ1-2, is KAGVTQTPRYLIKTRGQQVTLSCSPISGHRSVSWYQQTPGQGLQFLFEYFSETQRNKGNFPGRFSGRQFSNSRSEMNVSTLELGDSALYLCASSLVRVGGPNPYYGYTFGSGTRLTVV.